This T cell receptor (beta chain) was recovered during a study of shared clonotypes between healthy human individuals (dated by TCRdb to 2020 to 2021). Concerning the study at large: The cohort comprised two women and a few men aged 18 to 49 years. For each donor, CD4 naive and CD4 memory were each run on three plates, CD8 naive on two plates, and CD8 memory on one plate. Blood TCR repertoires of a handful of healthy adults were deeply sequenced to estimate repertoire size and the extent of clonotype sharing between individuals. Different laboratories and diverse techniques were used to prepare libraries and sequence TCR repertoires, to increase sequencing depth and limit assay-specific biases. Leukapheresis yielded between about 0.9 and 9.5 billion PBMCs per donor. Overall study outcomes, separate from this receptor: Larger estimated clonotype richness was generally found for naive subsets than for memory subsets. Sharing across a handful of donors was observed for 5% to 6.5% of naive CD4, over 3% of naive CD8, 2% to 2.5% of memory CD4, and about 0.39% of memory CD8 clonotypes. Pairwise subsampling led to the expectation that sequencing depth would affect the degree of clonotype sharing among donors. Incomplete sequencing was indicated by rarefaction of sorted-subset datasets, despite the large sequencing depth. Sampling was restricted to blood, and TCR repertoires in tissues likely differ from the TCR repertoires found in blood. Because the study included only a small number of donors, the genetic and exposure-history diversity represented was limited. Compared with non-shared clonotypes, clonotypes shared by all four sorted-subset donors had higher generation probabilities.

CDR1 and CDR2 are drawn from the germline V gene: MDHEN, SYDVKM. The CDR3 numbers 15 residues from cysteine through phenylalanine. Only the CDR3 portion is preserved as DNA: 45 bases, with reading frame beginning at the first base. V has 5 bases trimmed and J has 2 bases trimmed; junction bases matching no gene number 5. Using the deep immunoSEQ assay, TCR CDR3 regions were amplified from genomic DNA by multiplex PCR. For each cell subset, the extracted genomic DNA was distributed evenly across all wells of several immunoSEQ 96-well plates, and each plate served as one replicate. For sorted subsets, each replicate PCR was loaded with about 0.2 ug genomic DNA, equivalent to about 30,000 T cell genomes. Purified libraries were measured with a Qubit 3.0 fluorometer, size-checked on a Bioanalyzer 2100, and measured again with the KAPA Library Quantification kit. Each immunoSEQ 96-well plate was sequenced on its own single-read 150-cycle Illumina NextSeq 550 flow cell. Per the source publication's procedure: Because only junctional sequences without quality scores were contained in the immunoSEQ output, filtering matching that applied to full-length reads could not be performed. To assign V/J genes and CDR3, sequences were annotated against IMGT germline references using PyIR, a Python wrapper for IgBLAST v1.9. Any read was removed if the V/J assignment was weak (E-value above 1e-6), the CDR3 was missing, or the read contained stop codons, out-of-frame junctions, or ambiguous translated residues. V3J clonotypes were defined as sequences sharing the same inferred V gene, J gene, and CDR3 amino acid sequence. To compute the percentage overlap between repertoires, the number of shared unique clonotypes was divided by the size of the smaller repertoire. Richness of each repertoire was evaluated using RTK rarefaction, the Chao1 estimator, and Recon v2.1 estimates of unobserved clonotypes. OLGA was used to compute generation probabilities for all TCRbeta clonotypes that the gDNA method yielded from a few donors. TCRdb retrieved this table from immuneACCESS and kept in-frame rearrangements only. Not all clones are present; in checked studies, unresolved V genes account for under half, and no reason is known for the remainder. The V and J calls and clone size come from that table; D and trimming were worked out from the DNA. The sample yields about 1.4 million clones; roughly 96% were counted once. The ten largest clones add up to approximately 1.1% of the sample.

The donors were healthy, HIV-negative adults with no recently reported acute infections or vaccinations. Only Caucasian adults living in Nashville, Tennessee, USA were represented among the donors. Magnetic negative selection was used to enrich CD4+ T cells, after which naive cells were positively selected on CD45RA and the negative fraction became the memory subset. Blood was collected by leukapheresis, and PBMCs were isolated by Ficoll-Histopaque density gradient centrifugation and then cryopreserved in liquid nitrogen vapor phase. Analytical flow cytometry was used to check the purity and quantity of every magnetically sorted T cell population. From each sorted fraction, genomic DNA was isolated and quantified by UV absorbance on a Nanodrop 2000c. Turning to this clone: Its antigen specificity is not known. Base qualities are not recorded, but no much larger clone differs from it by a single base.

The chain uses TRBV28 and TRBJ1-5; 8 middle bases align to TRBD1. This clonotype was obtained from a man aged 25 to 45 in good health. The specimen sequenced was naive CD4+ T cells sorted from blood. This sample's cell subset or site label indicates: CD45RA+ positively selected. The DNA sequence reads TGTGCCAGCAGTCACCCGACAGGGGGCAATCAGCCCCAGCATTTT. The resulting protein is CASSHPTGGNQPQHF.